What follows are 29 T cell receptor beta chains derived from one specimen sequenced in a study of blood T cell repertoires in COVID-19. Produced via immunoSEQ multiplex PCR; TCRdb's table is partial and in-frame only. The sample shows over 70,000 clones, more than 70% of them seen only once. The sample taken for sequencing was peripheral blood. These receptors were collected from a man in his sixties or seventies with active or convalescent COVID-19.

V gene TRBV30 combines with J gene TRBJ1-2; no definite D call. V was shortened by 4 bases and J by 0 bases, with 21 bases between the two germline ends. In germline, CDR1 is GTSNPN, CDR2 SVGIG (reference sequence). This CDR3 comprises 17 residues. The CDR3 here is CAWTPPGRWPANYGYTF. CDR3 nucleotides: TGTGCCTGGACCCCCCCGGGAAGGTGGCCAGCTAACTATGGCTACACCTTC.

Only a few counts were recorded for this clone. CDR3: CAIGTGTNYGYTF. The CDR3 nucleotides read TGTGCCATCGGGACAGGGACTAACTATGGCTACACCTTC. This sequence joins TRBV10-3 and TRBJ1-2; TRBD1 agrees at 9 bases. The CDR3 is 13 amino acids. The J segment lost 0 bases and the V segment lost 8 bases, leaving 1 base of the junction unmatched. Germline V lookup: CDR1 ENHRY, CDR2 SYGVKD.

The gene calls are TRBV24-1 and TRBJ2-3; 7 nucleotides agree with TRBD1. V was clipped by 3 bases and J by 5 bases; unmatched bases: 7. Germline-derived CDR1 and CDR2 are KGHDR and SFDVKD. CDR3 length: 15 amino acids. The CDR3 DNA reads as TGTGCCACCAGTGATGCGCCACAGGGGAGAGATACGCAGTATTTT. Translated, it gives CATSDAPQGRDTQYF.

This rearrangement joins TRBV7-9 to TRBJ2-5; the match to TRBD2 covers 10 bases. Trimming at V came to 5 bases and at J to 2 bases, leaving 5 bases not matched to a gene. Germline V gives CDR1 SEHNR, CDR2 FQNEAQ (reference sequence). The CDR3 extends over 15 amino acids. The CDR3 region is CASSTRTSGQETQYF. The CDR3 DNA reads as TGTGCCAGCAGCACCAGGACTAGCGGTCAAGAGACCCAGTACTTC.

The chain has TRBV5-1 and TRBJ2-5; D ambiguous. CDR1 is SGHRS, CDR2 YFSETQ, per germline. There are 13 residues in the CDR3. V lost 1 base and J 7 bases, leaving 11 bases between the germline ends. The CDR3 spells CASSLLWSGTQYF. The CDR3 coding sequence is TGCGCCAGCAGCTTGCTTTGGTCGGGGACCCAGTACTTC.

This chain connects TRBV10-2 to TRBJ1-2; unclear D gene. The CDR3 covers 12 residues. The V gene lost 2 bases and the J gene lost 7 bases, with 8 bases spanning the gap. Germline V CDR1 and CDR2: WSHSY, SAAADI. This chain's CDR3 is CASSEITTGYTF. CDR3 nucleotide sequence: TGCGCCAGCAGTGAGATAACAACTGGCTACACCTTC.

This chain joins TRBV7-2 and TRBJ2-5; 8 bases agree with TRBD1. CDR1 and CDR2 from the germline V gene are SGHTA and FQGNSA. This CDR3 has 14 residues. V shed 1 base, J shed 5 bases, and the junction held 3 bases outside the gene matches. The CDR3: CASSLDQGAETQYF. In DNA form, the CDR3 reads TGTGCCAGCAGCTTAGACCAGGGGGCGGAGACCCAGTACTTC.

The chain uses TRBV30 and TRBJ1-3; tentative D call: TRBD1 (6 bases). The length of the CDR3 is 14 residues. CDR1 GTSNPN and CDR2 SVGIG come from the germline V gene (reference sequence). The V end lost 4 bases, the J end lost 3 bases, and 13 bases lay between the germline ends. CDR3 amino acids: CAWNSRGFGNTIYF. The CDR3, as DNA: TGTGCCTGGAACTCTAGGGGGTTTGGAAACACCATATATTTT.

As DNA, the CDR3 is TGTGCCAGCAGCTCAAGACTAGCGGGGACAGATACGCAGTATTTT. Amino acids: CASSSRLAGTDTQYF. The chain employs TRBV7-3 and TRBJ2-3, with TRBD2 matching over 11 bases. Germline V CDR1 and CDR2: SGHTA, FQGTGA. The CDR3 is made up of 15 amino acids. V was clipped by 4 bases and J by 3 bases; unmatched bases: 3.

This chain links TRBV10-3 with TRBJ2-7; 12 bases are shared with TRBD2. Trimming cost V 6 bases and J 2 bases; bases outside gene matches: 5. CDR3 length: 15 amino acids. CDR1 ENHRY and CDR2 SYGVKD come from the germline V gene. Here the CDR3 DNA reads TGTGCCATCAGCAGACTAGCGGGGGCGACCTACGAGCAGTACTTC. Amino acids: CAISRLAGATYEQYF.

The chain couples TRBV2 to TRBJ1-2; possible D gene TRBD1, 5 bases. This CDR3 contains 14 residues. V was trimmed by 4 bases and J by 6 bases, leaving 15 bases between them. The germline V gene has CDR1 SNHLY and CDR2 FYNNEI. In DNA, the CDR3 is TGTGCCAGCAGTGGACAGACCCAAAGGGATGGCTACACCTTC. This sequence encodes CASSGQTQRDGYTF.

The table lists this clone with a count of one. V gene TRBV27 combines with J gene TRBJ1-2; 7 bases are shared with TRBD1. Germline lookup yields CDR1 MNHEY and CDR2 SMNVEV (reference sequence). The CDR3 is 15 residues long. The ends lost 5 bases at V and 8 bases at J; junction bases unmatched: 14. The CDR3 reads CASSTRTGTLSGYTF. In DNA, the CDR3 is TGTGCCAGCAGTACCCGGACAGGTACCCTTAGCGGCTACACCTTC.

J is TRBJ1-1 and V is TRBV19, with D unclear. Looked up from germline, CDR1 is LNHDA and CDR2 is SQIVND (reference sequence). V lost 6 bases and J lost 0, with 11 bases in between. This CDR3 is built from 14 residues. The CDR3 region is CASRRESMNTEAFF. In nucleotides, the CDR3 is TGTGCCAGTAGACGGGAGTCCATGAACACTGAAGCTTTCTTT. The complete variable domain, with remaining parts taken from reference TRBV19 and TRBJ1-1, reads DGGITQSPKYLFRKEGQNVTLSCEQNLNHDAMYWYRQDPGQGLRLIYYSQIVNDFQKGDIAEGYSVSREKKESFPLTVTSAQKNPTAFYLCASRRESMNTEAFFGQGTRLTVV.

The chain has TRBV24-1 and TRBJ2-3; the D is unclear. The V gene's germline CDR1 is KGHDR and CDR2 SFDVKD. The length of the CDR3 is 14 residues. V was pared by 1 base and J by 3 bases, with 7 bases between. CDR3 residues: CATSDLQWTDTQYF. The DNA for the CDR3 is TGTGCCACCAGTGATTTACAGTGGACAGATACGCAGTATTTT.

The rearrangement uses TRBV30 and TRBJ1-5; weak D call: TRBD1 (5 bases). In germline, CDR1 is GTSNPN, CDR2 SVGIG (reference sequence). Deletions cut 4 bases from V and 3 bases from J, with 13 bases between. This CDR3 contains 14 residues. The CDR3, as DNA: TGTGCCTGGAATCAGGGATTCGACAATCAGCCCCAGCATTTT. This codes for CAWNQGFDNQPQHF.

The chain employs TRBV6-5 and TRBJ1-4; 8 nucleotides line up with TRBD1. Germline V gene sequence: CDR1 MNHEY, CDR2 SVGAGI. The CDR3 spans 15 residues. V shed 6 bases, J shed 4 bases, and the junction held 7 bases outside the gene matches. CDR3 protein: CASRDRGRDNEKLFF. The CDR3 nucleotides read TGTGCCAGCAGAGACAGGGGCCGAGATAATGAAAAACTGTTTTTT.

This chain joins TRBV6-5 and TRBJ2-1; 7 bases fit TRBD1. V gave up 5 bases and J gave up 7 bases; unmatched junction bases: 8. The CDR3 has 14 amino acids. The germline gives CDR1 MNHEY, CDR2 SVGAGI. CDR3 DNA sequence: TGTGCCAGCAGTCCGGACAGGAGTCTGAATGAGCAGTTCTTC. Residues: CASSPDRSLNEQFF.

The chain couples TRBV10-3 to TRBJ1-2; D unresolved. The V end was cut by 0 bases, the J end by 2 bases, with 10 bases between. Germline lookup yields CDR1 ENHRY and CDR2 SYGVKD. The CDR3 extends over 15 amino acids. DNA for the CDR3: TGTGCCATCAGTGAGTCATCAGGCACGAACTATGGCTACACCTTC. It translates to CAISESSGTNYGYTF.

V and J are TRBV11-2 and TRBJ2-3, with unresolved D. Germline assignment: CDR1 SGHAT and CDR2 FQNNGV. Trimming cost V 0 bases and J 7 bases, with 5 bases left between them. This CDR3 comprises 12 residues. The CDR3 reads CASSLDLYTQYF. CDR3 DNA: TGTGCCAGCAGCTTAGATTTATATACGCAGTATTTT.

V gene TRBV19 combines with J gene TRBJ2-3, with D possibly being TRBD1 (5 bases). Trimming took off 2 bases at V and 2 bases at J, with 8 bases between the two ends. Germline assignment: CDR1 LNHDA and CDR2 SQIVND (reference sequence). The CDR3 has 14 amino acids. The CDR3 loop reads CASSIPGYTDTQYF. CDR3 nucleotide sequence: TGTGCCAGTAGTATACCAGGGTACACAGATACGCAGTATTTT.

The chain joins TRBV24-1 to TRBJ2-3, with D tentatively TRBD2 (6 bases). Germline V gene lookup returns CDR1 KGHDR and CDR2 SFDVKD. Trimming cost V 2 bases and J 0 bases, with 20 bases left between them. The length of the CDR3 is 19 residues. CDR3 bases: TGTGCCACCAGTGATTCAACAATACCCGGGACTCTTAGCACAGATACGCAGTATTTT. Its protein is CATSDSTIPGTLSTDTQYF.

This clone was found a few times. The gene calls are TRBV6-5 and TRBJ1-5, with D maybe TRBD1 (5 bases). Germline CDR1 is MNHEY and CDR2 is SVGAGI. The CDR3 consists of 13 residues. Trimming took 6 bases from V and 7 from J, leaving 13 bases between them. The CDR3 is CASRDTSGQPQHF. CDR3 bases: TGTGCCAGCAGGGACACCTCAGGGCAGCCCCAGCATTTT.

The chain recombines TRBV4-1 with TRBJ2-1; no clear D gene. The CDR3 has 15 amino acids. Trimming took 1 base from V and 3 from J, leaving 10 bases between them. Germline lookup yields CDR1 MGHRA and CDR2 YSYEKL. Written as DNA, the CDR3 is TGCGCCAGCAGCCAAGGTCCAACTCTCTACAATGAGCAGTTCTTC. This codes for CASSQGPTLYNEQFF.

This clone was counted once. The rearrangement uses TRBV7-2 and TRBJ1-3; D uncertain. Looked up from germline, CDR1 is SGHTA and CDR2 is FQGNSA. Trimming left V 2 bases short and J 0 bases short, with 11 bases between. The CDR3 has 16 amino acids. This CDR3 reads CASSLLVRSSGNTIYF. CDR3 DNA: TGTGCCAGCAGCTTATTGGTACGGTCCTCTGGAAACACCATATATTTT. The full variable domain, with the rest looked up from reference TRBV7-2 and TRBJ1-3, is GAGVSQSPSNKVTEKGKDVELRCDPISGHTALYWYRQSLGQGLEFLIYFQGNSAPDKSGLPSDRFSAERTGGSVSTLTIQRTQQEDSAVYLCASSLLVRSSGNTIYFGEGSWLTVV.

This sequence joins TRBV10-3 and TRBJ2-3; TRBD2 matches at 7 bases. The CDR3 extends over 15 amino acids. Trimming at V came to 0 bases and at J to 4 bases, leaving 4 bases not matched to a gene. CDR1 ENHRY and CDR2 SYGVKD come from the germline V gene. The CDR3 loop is CAISESLAEADTQYF. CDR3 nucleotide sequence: TGTGCCATCAGTGAGTCGCTAGCGGAGGCAGATACGCAGTATTTT.

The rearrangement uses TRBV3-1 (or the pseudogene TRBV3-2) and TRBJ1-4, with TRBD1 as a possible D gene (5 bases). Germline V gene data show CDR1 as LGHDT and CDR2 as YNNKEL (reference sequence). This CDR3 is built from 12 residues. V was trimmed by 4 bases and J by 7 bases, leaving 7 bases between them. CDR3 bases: TGTGCCAGCAGCCCCCAGGGTGAAAAACTGTTTTTT. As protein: CASSPQGEKLFF.

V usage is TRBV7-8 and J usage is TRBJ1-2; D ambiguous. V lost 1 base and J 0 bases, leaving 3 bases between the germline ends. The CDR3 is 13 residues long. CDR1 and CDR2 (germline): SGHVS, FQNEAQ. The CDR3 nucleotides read TGTGCCAGCAGCTTAGTAGCTAACTATGGCTACACCTTC. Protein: CASSLVANYGYTF.

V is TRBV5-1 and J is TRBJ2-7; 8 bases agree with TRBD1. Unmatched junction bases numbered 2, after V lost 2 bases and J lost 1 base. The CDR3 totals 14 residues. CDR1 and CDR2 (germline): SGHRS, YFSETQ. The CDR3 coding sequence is TGCGCCAGCAGCTTTGGACAGGGATCCTACGAGCAGTACTTC. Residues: CASSFGQGSYEQYF.

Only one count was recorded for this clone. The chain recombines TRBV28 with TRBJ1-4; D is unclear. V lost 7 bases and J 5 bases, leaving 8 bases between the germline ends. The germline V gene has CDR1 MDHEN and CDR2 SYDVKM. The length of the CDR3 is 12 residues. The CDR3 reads CASMTGNEKLFF. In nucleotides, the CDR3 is TGTGCCAGCATGACGGGGAATGAAAAACTGTTTTTT.